Listed here are 17 T cell receptor beta chains from one sample, sequenced in a study of T cells in narcolepsy. The data were produced by immunoSEQ multiplex PCR, yet TCRdb's version contains in-frame clones alone and is incomplete. Of approximately 20,000 clones listed, about 92% are singletons. The sample consisted of CD45RA- memory CD4+ T cells from PBMCs. These receptors were taken from a human donor with narcolepsy.

The J gene is TRBJ1-6, the V gene TRBV7-9; D is unclear. Germline V lookup: CDR1 SEHNR, CDR2 FQNEAQ (reference sequence). Trimming took 8 bases from V and 6 from J, leaving 11 bases between them. The CDR3 contains 13 residues. CDR3 sequence (DNA): TGTGCCAGCGGATGGACTTCTAATTCACCCCTCCACTTT. It yields the protein CASGWTSNSPLHF.

This chain connects TRBV6-5 to TRBJ2-7; 9 nucleotides align to TRBD2. This CDR3 is built from 14 residues. After removal of 6 bases from V and 4 bases from J, the junction contained 7 bases not matched to a gene. The germline V gene has CDR1 MNHEY and CDR2 SVGAGI. The CDR3 spells CASSPRGRAYEQYF. For the CDR3, the DNA is TGTGCCAGCAGCCCCCGCGGGAGGGCATACGAGCAGTACTTC.

This chain links TRBV5-6 with TRBJ1-5; tentative D call: TRBD1 (5 bases). The CDR3 sequence is 15 residues long. CDR1 is SGHDT, CDR2 YYEEEE, per germline. V shed 0 bases and J shed 7 bases, with 14 bases lying between them. The CDR3 reads CASSLGGTTRQPQHF. The CDR3 region has the DNA TGTGCCAGCAGCTTGGGGGGGACTACCAGGCAGCCCCAGCATTTT.

The CDR3 loop is CASSRGRVEAFF. Written as DNA, the CDR3 is TGTGCCAGTAGTCGCGGACGGGTTGAAGCTTTCTTT. The rearrangement links TRBV19 to TRBJ1-1; D gene uncertain. CDR1 and CDR2 from the germline V gene are LNHDA and SQIVND (reference sequence). V was pared by 5 bases and J by 7 bases, with 11 bases between. This CDR3 has 12 amino acids.

The genes are TRBV2 and TRBJ2-5; D tentatively reads TRBD1 or TRBD2 (5 bases each). Germline CDR1 SNHLY, CDR2 FYNNEI. The germline V and J ends were trimmed by 2 bases and 6 bases, with 7 bases remaining between them. The CDR3 totals 12 residues. The chain's CDR3 is CASSEMGQTQYF. DNA of the CDR3: TGTGCCAGCAGTGAAATGGGACAGACCCAGTACTTC.

This chain joins TRBV4-2 and TRBJ2-7; TRBD1 aligns across 7 bases. CDR3 size: 14 residues. J gave up 2 bases and V 1 base, and 2 bases lay outside the gene matches. Germline V CDR1 and CDR2: LGHNA, YNFKEQ. Written as DNA, the CDR3 is TGTGCCAGCAGCCAAGGACAGGGTACCTACGAGCAGTACTTC. This gives the protein CASSQGQGTYEQYF.

The chain has TRBV30 and TRBJ2-4, with 7 positions matching TRBD2. This CDR3 contains 13 residues. V lost 4 bases, J lost 7 bases, and 7 bases stayed unmatched. Germline values: CDR1 GTSNPN, CDR2 SVGIG (reference sequence). This chain's CDR3 is CAWKVKGGNIQYF. The CDR3 nucleotides are TGTGCCTGGAAGGTGAAGGGAGGGAACATTCAGTACTTC.

This chain joins TRBV30 and TRBJ2-1; TRBD2 matches 10 bases. The germline CDR1 and CDR2 sequences are GTSNPN and SVGIG (reference sequence). The length of the CDR3 is 15 residues. J was trimmed by 9 bases and V by 0 bases; bases with no gene match: 8. The CDR3 bases are TGTGCCTGGAGTGTACGAAGCGGGAGGGCCTCTGAGCAGTTCTTC. Its translation: CAWSVRSGRASEQFF.

The chain joins TRBV5-4 to TRBJ1-2; D gene ambiguous. The ends were cut back, 4 bases at V and 4 bases at J, with 17 bases in the middle. The CDR3 runs to 15 residues. Germline V CDR1 and CDR2: SGHNT, YYREEE (reference sequence). CDR3 DNA: TGTGCCAGCAGCCCCGGGCCGAAGAAGAGCTATGGCTACACCTTC. Its translation is CASSPGPKKSYGYTF.

The count of this clone is one. V usage is TRBV4-2 and J usage is TRBJ1-5, with D possibly matching TRBD1 (5 bases). CDR3 length equals 14 residues. V lost 2 bases, J lost 6 bases, and 11 bases lay in between. Germline V CDR1 and CDR2: LGHNA, YNFKEQ. This chain's CDR3 is CASSQTRQFQPQHF. The CDR3 coding sequence is TGTGCCAGCAGCCAAACCCGACAGTTTCAGCCCCAGCATTTT.

This clone was observed a single time. The chain recombines TRBV7-2 with TRBJ2-6; D could derive from TRBD1 or TRBD2 (5 bases each). V was trimmed by 1 base and J by 4 bases, leaving 17 bases between them. CDR1 SGHTA and CDR2 FQGNSA come from the germline V gene. The CDR3 length is 18 residues. CDR3 region: CASSLVVRPGSGANVLTF. For the CDR3, the DNA is TGTGCCAGCAGCTTAGTGGTCCGGCCAGGGAGCGGGGCCAACGTCCTGACTTTC.

This chain links TRBV11-3 with TRBJ2-7; either TRBD1 or TRBD2 may supply D (5 bases each). Trimming took off 5 bases at V and 3 bases at J, with 11 bases between the two ends. CDR1 SGHNT and CDR2 YENEEA come from the germline V gene. The length of the CDR3 is 13 residues. The CDR3 DNA follows: TGTGCCAGCAGCCCGGGACGCAGCTACGAGCAGTACTTC. It specifies CASSPGRSYEQYF.

This chain connects TRBV19 to TRBJ1-2; TRBD1 matches at 7 bases. V was clipped by 4 bases and J by 1 base; unmatched bases: 3. Germline-derived CDR1 and CDR2 are LNHDA and SQIVND (reference sequence). CDR3 length: 14 residues. The CDR3 sequence is CASSTGQFNYGYTF. The CDR3, as DNA: TGTGCCAGTAGTACGGGACAGTTTAACTATGGCTACACCTTC.

The CDR3 sequence is CASSTDRGHGYTF. The DNA of the CDR3 is TGTGCCAGTAGTACCGACAGGGGGCATGGCTACACCTTC. The chain combines TRBV19 with TRBJ1-2, with TRBD1 matching 10 bases. CDR3 size: 13 residues. Germline V lookup: CDR1 LNHDA, CDR2 SQIVND (reference sequence). V lost 4 bases to trimming and J lost 6 bases; unmatched junction nucleotides: 2. The variable domain in full, with the rest retrieved from reference TRBV19 and TRBJ1-2, is DGGITQSPKYLFRKEGQNVTLSCEQNLNHDAMYWYRQDPGQGLRLIYYSQIVNDFQKGDIAEGYSVSREKKESFPLTVTSAQKNPTAFYLCASSTDRGHGYTFGSGTRLTVV.

V usage is TRBV29-1 and J usage is TRBJ1-2; the D gene is possibly TRBD1 (6 bases). V was trimmed by 5 bases and J by 4 bases, leaving 14 bases between them. The CDR3 totals 13 residues. Germline lookup yields CDR1 SQVTM and CDR2 ANQGSEA. The CDR3 spells CSVLDRPGYGYTF. The CDR3 DNA reads TGCAGCGTTCTTGACAGGCCGGGCTATGGCTACACCTTC. The whole variable domain, filled in from reference TRBV29-1 and TRBJ1-2, reads SAVISQKPSRDICQRGTSLTIQCQVDSQVTMMFWYRQQPGQSLTLIATANQGSEATYESGFVIDKFPISRPNLTFSTLTVSNMSPEDSSIYLCSVLDRPGYGYTFGSGTRLTVV.

The chain carries TRBV7-6 and TRBJ1-1; possible D gene TRBD1, 6 bases. The CDR3 extends over 14 amino acids. V gave up 3 bases and J gave up 5 bases, with 13 bases separating them. Per germline, CDR1 SGHVS and CDR2 FNYEAQ. CDR3 DNA: TGTGCCAGCAGCTTTCACAGGGAGGGGACTGAAGCTTTCTTT. Protein product: CASSFHREGTEAFF. Variable domain in full (rest from reference TRBV7-6 and TRBJ1-1): GAGVSQSPRYKVTKRGQDVALRCDPISGHVSLYWYRQALGQGPEFLTYFNYEAQQDKSGLPNDRFSAERPEGSISTLTIQRTEQRDSAMYRCASSFHREGTEAFFGQGTRLTVV.

This chain uses TRBV15 with TRBJ1-1, with TRBD1 as a possible D gene (6 bases). CDR3 length: 13 residues. CDR1 is LNHNV and CDR2 is YYDKDF in the germline V gene (reference sequence). The ends were cut back, 6 bases at V and 3 bases at J, with 11 bases in the middle. The DNA for the CDR3 is TGTGCCACCAGAGACAGGTGGTACACTGAAGCTTTCTTT. Its protein is CATRDRWYTEAFF. Full variable domain (missing parts from reference TRBV15 and TRBJ1-1): DAMVIQNPRYQVTQFGKPVTLSCSQTLNHNVMYWYQQKSSQAPKLLFHYYDKDFNNEADTPDNFQSRRPNTSFCFLDIRSPGLGDTAMYLCATRDRWYTEAFFGQGTRLTVV.